The table lists the clone carrying this T cell receptor beta chain with a count of one. The antigen remains unidentified. This CDR3 spans 13 amino acids. Germline V gene data show CDR1 as SGHRS and CDR2 as YFSETQ. The ends were cut back, 4 bases at V and 5 bases at J, with 12 bases in the middle. This sample stems from a study of T and B cells in COVID-19 patients. Study-level points and caveats: Clonality of TRB repertoires was high in active COVID-19; recovery brought above-healthy diversity and richness.

BIOMED2 TRB-A/B primer pools were used in multiplex TRB PCR. TCRdb analysed the multiplex PCR reads with MiXCR anew, one entry per CDR3 protein. Counted here are more than 9,000 distinct CDR3 sequences, 25% to 30% occurring once; the ten biggest clones make up over 25%. TRB was amplified from around 250-500 ng of blood genomic DNA. V gene TRBV5-1 combines with J gene TRBJ2-5; D ambiguous. The sequence came from a human donor who had recovered from COVID-19. Specimen: blood. Written as DNA, the CDR3 is TGCGCCAGCAGCCTGGGATCCGAGGAGACCCAGTACTTC. The encoded protein is CASSLGSEETQYF.